The 27 T cell receptor beta chains below all came from one sample that was sequenced in a study of OX40 agonist ivuxolimab in advanced cancers. Profiled with immunoSEQ multiplex PCR; TCRdb holds only in-frame clones, not every one. The sample holds under 20,000 clones, around 70% seen once. Sequencing used CD4+ or CD8+ T cells sorted from blood, obtained in a trial of the OX40 agonist ivuxolimab. These receptors all come from an adult with an advanced solid tumor such as melanoma, head and neck, liver or kidney cancer.

The V call is TRBV10-1, the J call TRBJ2-5, with D perhaps TRBD2 (5 bases). Germline CDR1 reads WNHNN; CDR2 reads SYGVQD (reference sequence). Trimming shortened V by 0 bases and J by 3 bases, and 5 bases separated the two germline ends. The CDR3 is 13 residues long. CDR3 protein: CASSESSEETQYF. CDR3 sequence (DNA): TGCGCCAGCAGTGAGTCTAGCGAAGAGACCCAGTACTTC.

This clone was counted between two and nine times. This chain joins TRBV10-3 and TRBJ2-1; no reliable D call. The CDR3 consists of 13 residues. Trimming stripped 2 bases from V and 6 bases from J, with 8 bases between. CDR1 ENHRY and CDR2 SYGVKD come from the germline V gene. In nucleotides, the CDR3 is TGTGCCATCAGTGAGGGTGGTCCCAATGAGCAGTTCTTC. It translates to CAISEGGPNEQFF.

This chain joins TRBV6-5 and TRBJ2-1, with D possibly matching TRBD2 (6 bases). Germline loops: CDR1 MNHEY, CDR2 SVGAGI. This CDR3 is built from 14 residues. The germline V and J ends were trimmed by 2 bases and 8 bases, with 13 bases remaining between them. CDR3 region: CASSYRESGDEQFF. Here the CDR3 DNA reads TGTGCCAGCAGTTACCGGGAGTCAGGCGATGAGCAGTTCTTC.

Comment on this clone: This sample includes further DNA sequences coding for the same CDR3. The chain uses TRBV7-9 and TRBJ1-2; D remains ambiguous. V shed 6 bases and J shed 1 base, with 9 bases lying between them. There are 13 residues in the CDR3. The V gene's germline CDR1 is SEHNR and CDR2 FQNEAQ (reference sequence). The DNA of the CDR3 is TGTGCCAGCAGTTTCGGGGTTAACTATGGCTACACCTTC. Translating gives CASSFGVNYGYTF.

This chain links TRBV4-2 with TRBJ2-1, with D unresolved. This CDR3 comprises 13 residues. Trimming removed 0 bases from V and 13 bases from J, with 13 bases in between. Per germline, CDR1 LGHNA and CDR2 YNFKEQ. Written as DNA, the CDR3 is TGTGCCAGCAGCCAAGAATGGCCTCTTAATCAGTTCTTC. As protein: CASSQEWPLNQFF.

The chain joins TRBV18 to TRBJ2-2; D is possibly TRBD2 (5 bases). V was trimmed by 6 bases and J by 5 bases, leaving 22 bases between them. The germline gives CDR1 KGHSH, CDR2 LQKENI. The CDR3 is made up of 17 amino acids. Written as DNA, the CDR3 is TGTGCCAGCTCCCGCACCAATCCCCCCTCGGGAACCGGGGAGCTGTTTTTT. Its translation is CASSRTNPPSGTGELFF.

The J gene is TRBJ2-7, the V gene TRBV2; a possible D gene is TRBD2 (6 bases). The CDR3 has 11 amino acids. The germline CDR1 and CDR2 sequences are SNHLY and FYNNEI. Trimming removed 7 bases at V and 6 bases at J, with 10 bases between. The CDR3 sequence is CASTRGIEQYF. The CDR3 bases are TGTGCCAGCACCCGGGGGATCGAGCAGTACTTC.

The chain couples TRBV28 to TRBJ2-7; weak D call: TRBD1 (5 bases). Per germline, CDR1 MDHEN and CDR2 SYDVKM. This CDR3 comprises 14 residues. Trimming took off 3 bases at V and 2 bases at J, with 11 bases between the two ends. This CDR3 is CASSFQGLTYEQYF. In DNA form, the CDR3 reads TGTGCCAGCAGTTTCCAGGGCTTGACCTACGAGCAGTACTTC.

The V and J genes are TRBV27 and TRBJ2-1; D gene unclear. Trimming left V 5 bases short and J 0 bases short, with 11 bases between. The CDR3 has 15 amino acids. CDR1 is MNHEY and CDR2 is SMNVEV in the germline V gene (reference sequence). CDR3 in DNA: TGTGCCAGCAGTCCCCTGTTTAGCTCCTACAATGAGCAGTTCTTC. Its translation: CASSPLFSSYNEQFF.

The chain carries TRBV4-3 and TRBJ2-1; 10 bases are shared with TRBD2. With 0 bases clipped from V and 6 bases from J, the junction kept 5 bases outside the gene matches. The CDR3 sequence is 16 residues long. Germline assignment: CDR1 LGHNA and CDR2 YSLEER. CDR3 in amino acids: CASSQDDSGRFNEQFF. The CDR3 DNA reads TGCGCCAGCAGCCAAGACGATAGCGGGAGGTTCAATGAGCAGTTCTTC.

The chain uses TRBV10-1 and TRBJ2-7; D unresolved. This CDR3 spans 15 amino acids. Deletions cut 3 bases from V and 3 bases from J, with 15 bases between. Germline values: CDR1 WNHNN, CDR2 SYGVQD (reference sequence). CDR3 loop: CASSETPSGGYEQYF. CDR3 nucleotide sequence: TGCGCCAGCAGTGAAACTCCATCCGGTGGCTACGAGCAGTACTTC.

The table lists this clone with a few counts. The V gene is TRBV7-2, the J gene TRBJ2-2; weak D call: TRBD2 (5 bases). Germline loops: CDR1 SGHTA, CDR2 FQGNSA. Trimming pared 2 bases from V and 5 bases from J, leaving 12 bases between. The CDR3 runs to 15 residues. The CDR3 here is CASSLSERRTGELFF. The DNA for the CDR3 is TGTGCCAGCAGCTTATCGGAGCGGCGAACCGGGGAGCTGTTTTTT.

The rearrangement links TRBV27 to TRBJ1-2, with D tentatively TRBD1 (5 bases). The germline V and J ends were trimmed by 4 bases and 6 bases, with 6 bases remaining between them. Germline assignment: CDR1 MNHEY and CDR2 SMNVEV (reference sequence). The CDR3 contains 11 residues. Here the CDR3 reads CASSSGDGYTF. Here the CDR3 DNA reads TGTGCCAGCAGTTCGGGGGATGGCTACACCTTC.

This sequence joins TRBV21-1 and TRBJ2-3. TRBV21-1 is described as a pseudogene. This CDR3 has 15 residues. The DNA for the CDR3 is TGTGCCAGCAGCCGGGGGCGGGCCAGCACAGATACGCAGTATTTT. Its protein product is CASSRGRASTDTQYF.

This clone was detected a few times. V and J are TRBV6-6 and TRBJ2-1; D is perhaps TRBD1 or TRBD2 (5 bases each). Germline V gives CDR1 MNHNY, CDR2 SVGAGI (reference sequence). The germline V and J ends were trimmed by 0 bases and 3 bases, with 9 bases remaining between them. The CDR3 totals 15 residues. CDR3 sequence reads: CASSYSGENYNEQFF. Here the CDR3 DNA reads TGTGCCAGCAGTTACTCAGGGGAGAACTACAATGAGCAGTTCTTC.

CDR3 in amino acids: CASSLGSSPPIADTQYF. In nucleotides, the CDR3 is TGTGCCAGCAGTTTAGGTTCCAGCCCCCCGATTGCGGATACGCAGTATTTT. The chain couples TRBV27 to TRBJ2-3, with D unresolved. V was clipped by 2 bases and J by 6 bases, with 21 bases between them. Looked up from germline, CDR1 is MNHEY and CDR2 is SMNVEV (reference sequence). The CDR3 covers 17 residues.

With regard to this clone: Other DNA sequences from this sample encode an identical CDR3 as well. The rearrangement uses TRBV5-6 and TRBJ2-1, with D unclear. Per the germline V gene, CDR1 is SGHDT and CDR2 is YYEEEE. This CDR3 has 11 amino acids. The V and J ends lost 1 base and 9 bases respectively, with 5 bases between them. In DNA form, the CDR3 reads TGTGCCAGCAGCTTGATTGGTGAGCAGTTCTTC. Translated, it gives CASSLIGEQFF.

The CDR3 DNA follows: TGTGCCTGGAGTGGGGGGGCAACCGGGGTGAACACTGAAGCTTTCTTT. It encodes CAWSGGATGVNTEAFF. The chain recombines TRBV30 with TRBJ1-1; perhaps TRBD1 as D (6 bases). The V and J ends lost 1 base and 0 bases respectively, with 15 bases between them. Per germline, CDR1 GTSNPN and CDR2 SVGIG (reference sequence). The CDR3 is made up of 16 amino acids.

The rearrangement links TRBV9 to TRBJ1-4; D perhaps matches TRBD1 (6 bases). Trimming stripped 2 bases from V and 12 bases from J, with 17 bases between. The CDR3 consists of 14 residues. Germline V CDR1 and CDR2: SGDLS, YYNGEE. DNA of the CDR3: TGTGCCAGCAGCGTTGCAGGGTGGTCAGGGGAACTGTTTTTT. Translated, it gives CASSVAGWSGELFF.

The CDR3 DNA follows: TGTGCCAGCAGTGAAGGGGAACCGAGCACAGATACGCAGTATTTT. It yields the protein CASSEGEPSTDTQYF. J is TRBJ2-3 and V is TRBV2; no clear D. The CDR3 covers 15 residues. Germline loops: CDR1 SNHLY, CDR2 FYNNEI. V was shortened by 1 base and J by 0 bases, with 8 bases between the two germline ends.

V usage is TRBV10-1 and J usage is TRBJ2-1; TRBD1 matches 7 bases. CDR3 size: 14 residues. Germline V gene lookup returns CDR1 WNHNN and CDR2 SYGVQD (reference sequence). J lost 4 bases, V lost 2 bases, and 2 bases had no gene match. In DNA form, the CDR3 reads TGCGCCAGCAGTGAGGGGGACAGTTACAATGAGCAGTTCTTC. Its protein product is CASSEGDSYNEQFF.

The CDR3 spells CACSGQGGTGELFF. The CDR3 DNA sequence: TGTGCCTGCTCAGGACAGGGAGGCACCGGGGAGCTGTTTTTT. The chain combines TRBV30 with TRBJ2-2; 8 bases are a match to TRBD1. With V trimmed by 6 bases and J by 4 bases, 7 bases remained unmatched. The germline V gene encodes CDR1 GTSNPN and CDR2 SVGIG (reference sequence). This CDR3 comprises 14 residues.

By its share, this clone is medium-sized. The chain couples TRBV29-1 to TRBJ1-1; D is ambiguous. Germline loops: CDR1 SQVTM, CDR2 ANQGSEA. The CDR3 has 13 amino acids. The V end lost 7 bases, the J end lost 1 base, and 13 bases lay between the germline ends. Here the CDR3 reads CSGDPGPNTEAFF. DNA of the CDR3: TGCAGCGGTGATCCAGGCCCGAACACTGAAGCTTTCTTT.

This clone was picked up a small number of times. The CDR3 loop is CASSFLLTGGTRADTQYF. The CDR3, as DNA: TGTGCCAGCAGTTTTCTGCTGACAGGGGGTACGAGGGCAGATACGCAGTATTTT. J is TRBJ2-3 and V is TRBV28, with 9 bases fitting TRBD1. CDR3 size: 18 residues. The J segment lost 4 bases and the V segment lost 3 bases, leaving 14 bases of the junction unmatched. Germline V gives CDR1 MDHEN, CDR2 SYDVKM.

The rearrangement links TRBV6-5 to TRBJ1-2; D call uncertain. Per germline, CDR1 MNHEY and CDR2 SVGAGI. With 5 bases removed from V and 2 bases from J, the gap between germline ends came to 12 bases. The CDR3 sequence is 14 residues long. The CDR3 nucleotides are TGTGCCAGCAGTGGGCCAGAACTCAACTATGGCTACACCTTC. Its translation is CASSGPELNYGYTF.

V gene TRBV11-2 combines with J gene TRBJ2-7; a weak D match, TRBD2 (5 bases). Germline values: CDR1 SGHAT, CDR2 FQNNGV. The CDR3 runs to 15 residues. Trimming cost V 0 bases and J 2 bases, with 11 bases left between them. CDR3 bases: TGTGCCAGCAGCTTAGAGAGGGATAGCACCTACGAGCAGTACTTC. Its translation is CASSLERDSTYEQYF.

V is TRBV11-2 and J is TRBJ2-3, with 15 bases matching TRBD2. The germline gives CDR1 SGHAT, CDR2 FQNNGV. The V and J ends lost 4 bases and 2 bases, in that order; junction bases with no gene match: 7. CDR3 length: 18 amino acids. The CDR3 is CASSSRTSGGADTDTQYF. DNA of the CDR3: TGTGCCAGCAGCTCCAGGACTAGCGGGGGGGCGGACACAGATACGCAGTATTTT. The full variable domain, in which reference TRBV11-2 and TRBJ2-3 provide the parts outside the CDR3, is EAGVAQSPRYKIIEKRQSVAFWCNPISGHATLYWYQQILGQGPKLLIQFQNNGVVDDSQLPKDRFSAERLKGVDSTLKIQPAKLEDSAVYLCASSSRTSGGADTDTQYFGPGTRLTVL.